Described below is a single T cell receptor beta chain sequence and its context. Its specificity is not known. The sample originates from a study of T-cell reconstitution after alpha-beta-depleted transplantation in children. Regarding the study as a whole: As was reported, about two months after transplant, alpha-beta T cells came from several hundred expanded graft clones.

The TCRbeta library was prepared with unique molecular identifiers. TCRdb redid the calling of the PCR reads with MiXCR, one entry per CDR3 protein. The repertoire consists of more than 100,000 distinct CDR3 sequences, with more than 20% occurring once and the leading ten covering roughly 10%. Germline CDR1 is LGHNA and CDR2 is YNFKEQ. The V end lost 1 base, the J end lost 4 bases, and 17 bases lay between the germline ends. This CDR3 is built from 16 residues. The sample in question was PBMCs, mostly from graft donor cells, obtained 180 days after TCRalphabeta/CD19-depleted stem cell transplant. The chain recombines TRBV4-2 with TRBJ2-7, with D tentatively TRBD1 (5 bases). The source is a male patient between 2 and 10 years old who had a stem cell transplant for chronic granulomatous disease, so the T cells may come from the graft donor. As DNA, the CDR3 is TGTGCCAGCAGCCAAGGAGAAGGCAGGGCACCGTACGAGCAGTACTTC. Protein product: CASSQGEGRAPYEQYF.